These 27 T cell receptor beta chains were all obtained from the same sample, sequenced in a study of T cells in Graves' hyperthyroidism and ophthalmopathy. TCR beta CDR3 regions were amplified from RNA transcripts. The HTBI primer set was used in a first-round RT-PCR of the TCR CDR3. TCRdb re-called the multiplex PCR reads with MiXCR, one entry per CDR3 protein. The profile shows about 620,000 distinct CDR3 sequences, around 15% of them singletons. Sequenced input: blood. The receptor set was obtained from a woman between 25 and 40 years old with Graves' hyperthyroidism.

As to this clonotype: Possible read error: a much larger clone is one base away. V usage is TRBV27 and J usage is TRBJ2-7; the match to TRBD1 covers 9 bases. V shed 2 bases, J shed 3 bases, and the junction held 5 bases outside the gene matches. The CDR3 is 15 amino acids. The germline CDR1 and CDR2 sequences are MNHEY and SMNVEV (reference sequence). The CDR3 DNA follows: TGTGCCAGCAGTTTACGCGGGACAGGGATCTACGAGCAGTACTTC. Amino acid sequence: CASSLRGTGIYEQYF.

Ten or more counts support this clonotype. The chain employs TRBV6-1 and TRBJ2-7; D could derive from TRBD1 or TRBD2 (7 bases each). Trimming took off 5 bases at V and 3 bases at J, with 14 bases between the two ends. CDR1 is MNHNS, CDR2 SASEGT, per germline. The CDR3 covers 14 residues. CDR3 bases: TGTGCCAGCAGTTCAGGGGGGGTGCTCTACGAGCAGTACTTC. Translating gives CASSSGGVLYEQYF.

In its sample, this clonotype was seen many times. This sequence joins TRBV6-5 and TRBJ1-1, with unresolved D. V gave up 2 bases and J gave up 4 bases, with 11 bases separating them. Germline V gives CDR1 MNHEY, CDR2 SVGAGI. The CDR3 extends over 14 amino acids. CDR3 in DNA: TGTGCCAGCAGTTACGGAAGGAGGGCCACTGAAGCTTTCTTT. Protein sequence: CASSYGRRATEAFF.

The chain links TRBV12-3 or TRBV12-4 to TRBJ1-3; the D is unclear. The CDR3 is made up of 15 amino acids. V was pared by 10 bases and J by 4 bases, with 20 bases between. The CDR3 protein is CATIGEGFLGNTIYF. The CDR3 bases are TGTGCCACCATAGGAGAGGGTTTCTTAGGAAACACCATATATTTT.

This clonotype showed up just a few times. V and J are TRBV25-1 and TRBJ1-1; D unresolved. The CDR3 has 12 amino acids. V lost 7 bases and J 1 base, leaving 7 bases between the germline ends. Per the germline V gene, CDR1 is MGHDK and CDR2 is SYGVNS. The CDR3 loop is CASIGGNTEAFF. CDR3 DNA sequence: TGTGCCAGCATCGGAGGGAACACTGAAGCTTTCTTT.

This clonotype was recorded many times. The chain employs TRBV6-1 and TRBJ1-5, with D possibly TRBD1 on 6 matching bases. CDR1 and CDR2 (germline): MNHNS, SASEGT. Trimming stripped 5 bases from V and 2 bases from J, with 13 bases between. The CDR3 contains 15 residues. The DNA of the CDR3 is TGTGCCAGCAGTCCCACAGGGTGGGGCAATCAGCCCCAGCATTTT. It specifies CASSPTGWGNQPQHF.

This clonotype was seen a handful of times. This chain connects TRBV20-1 to TRBJ2-5, with a weak D call TRBD1 (5 bases). The germline V gene encodes CDR1 DFQATT and CDR2 SNEGSKA (reference sequence). This CDR3 has 11 amino acids. V lost 7 bases and J lost 2, with 8 bases in between. CDR3 sequence: CSGQIQETQYF. Written as DNA, the CDR3 is TGCAGTGGACAGATACAAGAGACCCAGTACTTC.

This clonotype has a count of ten or more. The chain recombines TRBV6-5 with TRBJ2-5, with D possibly matching TRBD2 (6 bases). Between the trimmed V and J ends, which lost 2 bases and 5 bases, there was a span of 18 bases. Germline V gives CDR1 MNHEY, CDR2 SVGAGI. The CDR3 sequence is 16 residues long. The CDR3 loop is CASSYEQGGPNETQYF. The CDR3 DNA reads as TGTGCCAGCAGTTACGAGCAGGGAGGCCCCAATGAGACCCAGTACTTC.

Of note for this clonotype: At one of its ends the junction is not consistent with the germline gene, which may arise from a read error. V gene TRBV7-7 combines with J gene TRBJ2-2; 11 nucleotides align to TRBD2. The CDR3 totals 14 residues. The germline gives CDR1 SSHAT, CDR2 FNYEAQ (reference sequence). The CDR3 loop reads CASSSGLADGELFF. The CDR3 DNA sequence: TGTGCTAGCAGCTCGGGACTAGCGGACGGGGAGCTGTTTTTT.

The CDR3 bases are TGTGCTCGACCGTTCTCGAGGAGACTCCAAGAGACCCAGTACTTC. Translated: CARPFSRRLQETQYF. The chain couples TRBV9 to TRBJ2-5; D gene uncertain. The CDR3 runs 15 residues. Germline V gives CDR1 SGDLS, CDR2 YYNGEE.

The gene calls are TRBV2 and TRBJ1-6; TRBD1 aligns across 7 bases. The CDR3 has 14 residues. V trimming: 8 bases; J trimming: 8 bases; junction bases outside the gene matches: 9. Germline V gives CDR1 SNHLY, CDR2 FYNNEI. CDR3 loop: CASGTGTAYSPLHF. CDR3 in DNA: TGTGCCAGCGGCACCGGGACAGCCTATTCACCCCTCCACTTT. The variable domain in full, completed from reference TRBV2 and TRBJ1-6, reads EPEVTQTPSHQVTQMGQEVILRCVPISNHLYFYWYRQILGQKVEFLVSFYNNEISEKSEIFDDQFSVERPDGSNFTLKIRSTKLEDSAMYFCASGTGTAYSPLHFGNGTRLTVT.

This clonotype appeared many times. V usage is TRBV10-3 and J usage is TRBJ1-5; TRBD1 is a possible D gene (5 bases). V was trimmed by 3 bases and J by 7 bases, leaving 22 bases between them. This CDR3 contains 17 residues. Germline V gives CDR1 ENHRY, CDR2 SYGVKD. For the CDR3, the DNA is TGTGCCATCAGTGATCCAACGGGGCCTCAAAGGGGACAGCCCCAGCATTTT. Encoded protein: CAISDPTGPQRGQPQHF.

This clonotype was counted ten times or more. The rearrangement links TRBV6-1 to TRBJ1-2; a possible D gene is TRBD1 (5 bases). CDR1 and CDR2 from the germline V gene are MNHNS and SASEGT. Trimming shortened V by 6 bases and J by 8 bases, and 16 bases separated the two germline ends. The CDR3 runs 13 residues. The CDR3 region is CASRPYRSLGYTF. Here the CDR3 DNA reads TGTGCCAGCAGACCCTACAGGAGTTTGGGCTACACCTTC.

This clonotype was detected ten times or more. This chain uses TRBV7-9 with TRBJ2-5; possible D gene TRBD1, 5 bases. CDR1 is SEHNR and CDR2 is FQNEAQ in the germline V gene (reference sequence). Deletions cut 5 bases from V and 3 bases from J, with 13 bases between. The CDR3 runs to 14 residues. CDR3 protein: CASSRLDRKETQYF. Written as DNA, the CDR3 is TGTGCCAGCAGCCGCCTAGACAGAAAAGAGACCCAGTACTTC.

Many counts were recorded for this clonotype. The chain has TRBV7-2 and TRBJ2-7; D possibly uses TRBD1 or TRBD2 (5 bases each). V lost 11 bases, J lost 0 bases, and 20 bases lay in between. The CDR3 has 15 amino acids. Germline CDR1 SGHTA, CDR2 FQGNSA. Here the CDR3 reads CARPGTTVPSYEQYF. In nucleotides, the CDR3 is TGTGCCCGTCCTGGGACGACAGTGCCCTCCTACGAGCAGTACTTC.

This clonotype was seen repeatedly, ten times or more. The chain couples TRBV12-3 or TRBV12-4 to TRBJ1-2; D gene unclear. V shed 6 bases and J shed 8 bases, with 13 bases lying between them. The CDR3 is 12 amino acids. CDR3 sequence reads: CASSLGPSGYTF. The CDR3 coding sequence is TGTGCCAGCAGCCTCGGGCCGTCGGGCTACACCTTC.

The chain is built from TRBV19 and TRBJ2-2; tentatively, D is TRBD1 (5 bases). This CDR3 has 14 residues. Per the germline V gene, CDR1 is LNHDA and CDR2 is SQIVND (reference sequence). Trimming left V 8 bases short and J 0 bases short, with 10 bases between. CDR3 protein: CASPHRTNTGELFF. DNA of the CDR3: TGTGCCAGTCCCCACAGGACGAACACCGGGGAGCTGTTTTTT.

This clonotype showed up just a few times. J is TRBJ2-1 and V is TRBV12-3 or TRBV12-4; either TRBD1 or TRBD2 may supply D (6 bases each). CDR3 size: 17 residues. Trimming removed 1 base from V and 2 bases from J, with 15 bases in between. CDR3 amino acids: CASSLGGKGGPYNEQFF. Written as DNA, the CDR3 is TGTGCCAGCAGTTTAGGTGGTAAAGGGGGGCCCTACAATGAGCAGTTCTTC.

This clonotype has ten or more counts. J is TRBJ2-1 and V is TRBV20-1; the D gene is possibly TRBD2 (6 bases). The CDR3 is 14 residues long. Germline V gene sequence: CDR1 DFQATT, CDR2 SNEGSKA (reference sequence). Trimming shortened V by 3 bases and J by 0 bases, and 9 bases separated the two germline ends. CDR3 sequence: CSARGLRSYNEQFF. The CDR3 coding sequence is TGCAGTGCTAGGGGACTCCGCTCCTACAATGAGCAGTTCTTC.

This clonotype was counted many times. This chain joins TRBV3-1 and TRBJ1-1; tentatively, D is TRBD1 (5 bases). V lost 2 bases to trimming and J lost 4 bases, with 8 bases between them. Looked up from germline, CDR1 is LGHDT and CDR2 is YNNKEL (reference sequence). This CDR3 spans 13 amino acids. The CDR3 DNA reads as TGTGCCAGCAGCCAATACGGGGGCACTGAAGCTTTCTTT. Translated: CASSQYGGTEAFF.

This clonotype was recorded at least ten times. The CDR3 loop reads CASRIGGGSAADTQYF. The CDR3 region has the DNA TGCGCCAGCAGGATCGGGGGCGGGAGTGCAGCAGATACGCAGTATTTT. The rearrangement joins TRBV5-1 to TRBJ2-3; D is perhaps TRBD2 (7 bases). This CDR3 has 16 residues. Looked up from germline, CDR1 is SGHRS and CDR2 is YFSETQ. Trimming stripped 5 bases from V and 4 bases from J, with 20 bases between.

The V gene is TRBV5-1, the J gene TRBJ1-4, with D unclear. Germline assignment: CDR1 SGHRS and CDR2 YFSETQ. The CDR3 consists of 12 residues. Trimming stripped 5 bases from V and 5 bases from J, with 7 bases between. The CDR3 loop is CASRQQNEKLFF. The CDR3 coding sequence is TGCGCCAGCAGACAGCAGAATGAAAAACTGTTTTTT.

This clonotype was recorded many times. The CDR3: CATSRDRGGYSGNTIYF. The CDR3 DNA is TGTGCCACCAGCAGAGATCGTGGTGGCTACTCTGGAAACACCATATATTTT. The chain links TRBV15 to TRBJ1-3; no definite D call. Germline CDR1 is LNHNV and CDR2 is YYDKDF (reference sequence). This CDR3 is 17 amino acids long. The germline V and J ends were trimmed by 0 bases and 0 bases, with 12 bases remaining between them.

This clonotype was found a few times. The genes are TRBV9 and TRBJ2-3; 11 nucleotides agree with TRBD2. CDR3 size: 17 residues. J was trimmed by 2 bases and V by 5 bases; bases with no gene match: 10. The V gene's germline CDR1 is SGDLS and CDR2 YYNGEE. Written as DNA, the CDR3 is TGTGCCAGCAGTCGCAGGGAGACTAGCGGGATCACAGATACGCAGTATTTT. Its protein product is CASSRRETSGITDTQYF.

This clonotype has at least ten counts. The chain links TRBV5-8 to TRBJ1-2; D possibly corresponds to TRBD1 (6 bases). This CDR3 comprises 13 residues. Germline-derived CDR1 and CDR2 are SGHTS and YDEGEE. Trimming shortened V by 4 bases and J by 5 bases, and 12 bases separated the two germline ends. The CDR3 sequence is CASSLRTAYGYTF. CDR3 bases: TGTGCCAGCAGCCTAAGGACAGCTTATGGCTACACCTTC.

The chain uses TRBV7-9 and TRBJ1-1; 7 bases match TRBD1. The CDR3 spans 13 residues. Trimming removed 5 bases from V and 6 bases from J; junction bases left unmatched: 6. The germline gives CDR1 SEHNR, CDR2 FQNEAQ (reference sequence). The CDR3 bases are TGTGCCAGCAGCCTGACAGGGACCGCTGAAGCTTTCTTT. Translating it yields CASSLTGTAEAFF.

The DNA of the CDR3 is TGTGCCAGCAGGGGACCGGGACTAGCGGGAGGGCCCTTCTCCTACGAGCAGTACTTC. Translation gives CASRGPGLAGGPFSYEQYF. The rearrangement joins TRBV28 to TRBJ2-7; 16 bases line up with TRBD2. This CDR3 has 19 amino acids. In germline, CDR1 is MDHEN, CDR2 SYDVKM. J lost 0 bases, V lost 6 bases, and 11 bases had no gene match.